This T cell receptor beta chain was observed in a study of blood T cell repertoires in COVID-19. Clones were read by immunoSEQ multiplex PCR, and TCRdb kept only the in-frame ones, dropping some. Here the sample spans 250,000 to 350,000 clones, roughly nine tenths being singletons. This CDR3 is built from 13 residues. The germline V gene has CDR1 LNHDA and CDR2 SQIVND (reference sequence). Trimming stripped 4 bases from V and 6 bases from J, with 13 bases between. The sample consisted of PBMCs or T cells enriched from blood (not recorded which). The chain links TRBV19 to TRBJ2-7; TRBD2 might be the D (6 bases). This receptor was obtained from a woman aged 30 to 39 who had recovered from COVID-19. CDR3 nucleotide sequence: TGTGCCAGTAGTAAGGGACTTACCCCCGAGCAGTACTTC. Translating it yields CASSKGLTPEQYF.